The 7 T cell receptor beta chains below all came from one sample that was sequenced in a study of cytomegalovirus exposure and HLA in healthy donors. This PCR relied on a set of 60 Vbeta primers and 13 Jbeta primers. Here immunoSEQ multiplex PCR was the method, and the copy in TCRdb shows in-frame clones only, minus some. This sample yields tens of thousands of clones, of which approximately 63% are seen a single time; roughly 9.7% belongs to the top ten. Sequencing was carried out using PBMCs. These receptors originate from a woman aged 45-65 years in good health and CMV-seropositive.

V gene TRBV2 combines with J gene TRBJ1-1; 9 nucleotides align to TRBD1. This CDR3 has 14 amino acids. In germline, CDR1 is SNHLY, CDR2 FYNNEI. Trimming took 8 bases from V and 5 from J; bases not matched to a gene: 9. CDR3 nucleotide sequence: TGTGCCAGCCGACGTGGGGACAGGGATACTGAAGCTTTCTTT. It codes for CASRRGDRDTEAFF.

This sequence joins TRBV28 and TRBJ2-1; 9 positions agree with TRBD1. CDR1 and CDR2 (germline): MDHEN, SYDVKM. CDR3 length equals 16 residues. Losses at the gene ends were 3 bases for V and 1 base for J; bases not matched to a gene: 4. The CDR3 coding sequence is TGTGCCAGCAGTTTTACCGGGACAGGGTCCTACAATGAGCAGTTCTTC. Translated: CASSFTGTGSYNEQFF.

This clone showed up just a few times. V gene TRBV7-9 combines with J gene TRBJ1-1; no clear D. V gave up 5 bases and J gave up 6 bases, with 10 bases separating them. CDR1 and CDR2 (germline): SEHNR, FQNEAQ (reference sequence). CDR3 length equals 12 residues. CDR3 nucleotide sequence: TGTGCCAGCAGCCCCCCCGGGGCTGAAGCTTTCTTT. This sequence encodes CASSPPGAEAFF. Drawing the rest from reference TRBV7-9 and TRBJ1-1, the complete variable domain is DTGVSQNPRHKITKRGQNVTFRCDPISEHNRLYWYRQTLGQGPEFLTYFQNEAQLEKSRLLSDRFSAERPKGSFSTLEIQRTEQGDSAMYLCASSPPGAEAFFGQGTRLTVV.

CDR3 bases: TGTGCCAGCAGCCAAGCGAGGGGGTACGAGCAGTACTTC. Translating gives CASSQARGYEQYF. The chain has TRBV6-5 and TRBJ2-7, with D possibly being TRBD1 (6 bases). This CDR3 spans 13 amino acids. V lost 6 bases and J 4 bases, leaving 13 bases between the germline ends. Germline lookup yields CDR1 MNHEY and CDR2 SVGAGI.

The genes are TRBV18 and TRBJ1-2; tentative D call: TRBD1 (5 bases). Trimming pared 0 bases from V and 10 bases from J, leaving 12 bases between. Germline values: CDR1 KGHSH, CDR2 LQKENI. The CDR3 totals 13 residues. The CDR3 is CASSPPTRVNYTF. The CDR3 bases are TGTGCCAGCTCACCACCGACCAGGGTGAACTACACCTTC.

The chain joins TRBV29-1 to TRBJ2-3, with 9 bases matching TRBD1. Per the germline V gene, CDR1 is SQVTM and CDR2 is ANQGSEA. Trimming cost V 6 bases and J 2 bases; bases outside gene matches: 6. This CDR3 spans 14 amino acids. CDR3 residues: CSVLDRGNTDTQYF. In nucleotides, the CDR3 is TGCAGCGTACTGGACAGGGGCAACACAGATACGCAGTATTTT.

This rearrangement joins TRBV7-6 to TRBJ2-2; possibly TRBD2 for D (5 bases). Trimming took 5 bases from V and 5 from J, leaving 12 bases between them. Germline V gene sequence: CDR1 SGHVS, CDR2 FNYEAQ. The CDR3 has 14 amino acids. CDR3 nucleotides: TGTGCCAGCAGCCCCCAGCCGGGGACCGGGGAGCTGTTTTTT. Translated: CASSPQPGTGELFF.